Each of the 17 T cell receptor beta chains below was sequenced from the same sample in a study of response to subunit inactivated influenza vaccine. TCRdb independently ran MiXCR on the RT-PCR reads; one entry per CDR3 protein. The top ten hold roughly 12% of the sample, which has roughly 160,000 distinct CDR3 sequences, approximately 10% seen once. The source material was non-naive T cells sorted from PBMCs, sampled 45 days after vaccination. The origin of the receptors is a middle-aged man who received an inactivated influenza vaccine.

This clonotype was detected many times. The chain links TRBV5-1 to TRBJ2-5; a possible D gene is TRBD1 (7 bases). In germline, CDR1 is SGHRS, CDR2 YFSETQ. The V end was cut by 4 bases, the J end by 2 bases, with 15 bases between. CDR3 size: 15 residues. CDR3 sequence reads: CASSPTTGRQETQYF. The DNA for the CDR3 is TGCGCCAGCAGCCCCACGACAGGGAGGCAAGAGACCCAGTACTTC.

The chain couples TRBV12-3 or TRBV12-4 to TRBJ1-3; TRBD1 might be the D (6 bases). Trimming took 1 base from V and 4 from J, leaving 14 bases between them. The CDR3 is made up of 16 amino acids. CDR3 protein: CASSLGLRGLGNTIYF. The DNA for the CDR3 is TGTGCCAGCAGTTTAGGGTTGCGGGGGCTCGGAAACACCATATATTTT.

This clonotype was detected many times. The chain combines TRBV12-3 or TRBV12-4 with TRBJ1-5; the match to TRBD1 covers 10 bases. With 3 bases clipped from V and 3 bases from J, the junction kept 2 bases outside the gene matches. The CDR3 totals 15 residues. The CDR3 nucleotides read TGTGCCAGCAGTTTCGGGACAGGGGTCAATCAGCCCCAGCATTTT. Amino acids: CASSFGTGVNQPQHF.

CDR3 in DNA: TGTGCCACCAGCCCGCCTCCGAGAAACACCATATATTTT. This encodes CATSPPPRNTIYF. The V gene is TRBV15, the J gene TRBJ1-3; D is ambiguous. Trimming left V 5 bases short and J 5 bases short, with 10 bases between. CDR1 and CDR2 from the germline V gene are LNHNV and YYDKDF (reference sequence). The CDR3 extends over 13 amino acids.

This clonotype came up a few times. The CDR3 DNA reads TGTGCCAGCAGCGAACAGGGGGCGGAAAATTCACCCCTCCACTTT. As protein: CASSEQGAENSPLHF. The chain carries TRBV2 and TRBJ1-6, with 9 bases that match TRBD1. There are 15 residues in the CDR3. The V gene's germline CDR1 is SNHLY and CDR2 FYNNEI. The V segment lost 6 bases and the J segment 7 bases; nucleotides outside the gene matches: 7.

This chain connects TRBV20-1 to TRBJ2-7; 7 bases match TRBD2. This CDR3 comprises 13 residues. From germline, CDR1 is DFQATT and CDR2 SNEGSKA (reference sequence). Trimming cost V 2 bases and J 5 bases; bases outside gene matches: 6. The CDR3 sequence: CSARKSGIHEQYF. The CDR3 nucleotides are TGCAGTGCTAGAAAGAGCGGGATCCACGAGCAGTACTTC.

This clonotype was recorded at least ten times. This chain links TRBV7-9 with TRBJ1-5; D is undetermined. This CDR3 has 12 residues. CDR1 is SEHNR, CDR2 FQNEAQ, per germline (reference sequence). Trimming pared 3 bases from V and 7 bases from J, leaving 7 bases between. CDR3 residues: CASSLDRQPQHF. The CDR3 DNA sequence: TGTGCCAGCAGCTTGGATCGACAGCCCCAGCATTTT.

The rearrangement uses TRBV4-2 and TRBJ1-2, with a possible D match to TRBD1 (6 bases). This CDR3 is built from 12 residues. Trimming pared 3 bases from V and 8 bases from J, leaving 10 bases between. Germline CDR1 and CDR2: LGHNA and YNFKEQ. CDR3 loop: CASSQDSPGYTF. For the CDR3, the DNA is TGTGCCAGCAGCCAGGACAGTCCCGGCTACACCTTC.

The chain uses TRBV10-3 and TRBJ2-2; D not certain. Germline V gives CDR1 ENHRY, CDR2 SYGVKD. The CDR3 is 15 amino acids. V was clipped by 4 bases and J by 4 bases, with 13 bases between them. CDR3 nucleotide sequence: TGTGCCATCAGTGCTAGTACCAGAGGCACCGGGGAGCTGTTTTTT. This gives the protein CAISASTRGTGELFF.

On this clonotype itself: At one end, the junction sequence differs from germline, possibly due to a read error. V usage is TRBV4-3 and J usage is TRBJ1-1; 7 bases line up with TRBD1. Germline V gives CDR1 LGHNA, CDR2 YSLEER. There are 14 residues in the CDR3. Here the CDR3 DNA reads TGCGCCAGCAGCCAAGAGACAGGGAACGCTGAAGCTTTCTTT. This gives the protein CASSQETGNAEAFF.

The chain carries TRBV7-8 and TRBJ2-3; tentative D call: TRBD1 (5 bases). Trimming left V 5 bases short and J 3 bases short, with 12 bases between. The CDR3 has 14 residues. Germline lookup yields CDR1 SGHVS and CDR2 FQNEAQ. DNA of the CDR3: TGTGCCAGCAGCCTCACGAGGACAACAGATACGCAGTATTTT. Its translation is CASSLTRTTDTQYF.

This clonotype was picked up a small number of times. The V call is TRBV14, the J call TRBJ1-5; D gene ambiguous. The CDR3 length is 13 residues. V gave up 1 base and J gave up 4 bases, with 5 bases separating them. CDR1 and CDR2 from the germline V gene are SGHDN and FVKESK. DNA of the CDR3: TGTGCCAGCAGCCAAGCATTTAATCAGCCCCAGCATTTT. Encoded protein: CASSQAFNQPQHF.

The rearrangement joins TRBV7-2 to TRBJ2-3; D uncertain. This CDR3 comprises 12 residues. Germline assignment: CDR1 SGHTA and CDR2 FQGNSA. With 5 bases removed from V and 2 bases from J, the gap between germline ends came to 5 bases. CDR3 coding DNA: TGTGCCAGCAGCCAATACACAGATACGCAGTATTTT. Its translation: CASSQYTDTQYF.

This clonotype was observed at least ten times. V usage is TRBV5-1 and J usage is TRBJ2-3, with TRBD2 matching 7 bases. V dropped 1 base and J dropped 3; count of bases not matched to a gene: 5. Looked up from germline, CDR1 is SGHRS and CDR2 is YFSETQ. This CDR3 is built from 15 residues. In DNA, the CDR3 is TGCGCCAGCAGCTTGAGGCTGCGGGAGACAGATACGCAGTATTTT. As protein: CASSLRLRETDTQYF.

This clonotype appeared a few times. CDR3 nucleotides: TGTGCCAGCCAGACAGTCAATCAGCCCCAGCATTTT. It encodes CASQTVNQPQHF. J is TRBJ1-5 and V is TRBV6-2 or TRBV6-3, with D perhaps matching TRBD1 (5 bases). This CDR3 has 12 amino acids. Per the germline V gene, CDR1 is MNHEY and CDR2 is SVGEGT. The V and J ends lost 8 bases and 3 bases respectively, with 8 bases between them.

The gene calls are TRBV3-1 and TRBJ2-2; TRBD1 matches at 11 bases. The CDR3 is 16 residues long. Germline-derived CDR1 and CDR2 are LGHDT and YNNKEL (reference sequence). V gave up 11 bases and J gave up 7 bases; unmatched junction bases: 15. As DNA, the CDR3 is TGTGCCTCCAGCCAGCAGGACAGGGGGCGGGTCGGGGAGCTGTTTTTT. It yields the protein CASSQQDRGRVGELFF. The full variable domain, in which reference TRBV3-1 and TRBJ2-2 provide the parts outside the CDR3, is DTAVSQTPKYLVTQMGNDKSIKCEQNLGHDTMYWYKQDSKKFLKIMFSYNNKELIINETVPNRFSPKSPDKAHLNLHINSLELGDSAVYFCASSQQDRGRVGELFFGEGSRLTVL.

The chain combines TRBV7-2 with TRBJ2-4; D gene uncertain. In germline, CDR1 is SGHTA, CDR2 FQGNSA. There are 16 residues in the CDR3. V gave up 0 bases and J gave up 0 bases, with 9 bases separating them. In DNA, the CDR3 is TGTGCCAGCAGCTTAGCGCTCCAACTAGCCAAAAACATTCAGTACTTC. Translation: CASSLALQLAKNIQYF.